This entry is about one T cell receptor (beta chain). Its antigen is undetermined. This record belongs to a study of cytomegalovirus exposure and HLA in healthy donors. TCRdb keeps only in-frame clones here, not all; method: immunoSEQ multiplex PCR. The sample lists roughly 200,000 clones, roughly three quarters seen once, with less than 1.5% in the top ten. The CDR3 spans 14 residues. From germline, CDR1 is SGHNT and CDR2 YENEEA. V shed 5 bases, J shed 6 bases, and the junction held 8 bases outside the gene matches. Overall study results and limits: A later analysis found first-cohort TCR clusters tended to co-occur in the 130 or so validation repertoires.

The rearrangement links TRBV11-3 to TRBJ2-7, with 9 bases matching TRBD1. This receptor was obtained from a woman younger than 45 in good health and CMV-seronegative. The specimen sequenced was PBMCs. CDR3 sequence reads: CASSPRQGGSEQYF. As DNA, the CDR3 is TGTGCCAGCAGCCCCCGACAGGGGGGGAGCGAGCAGTACTTC.